This T cell receptor (beta chain) was identified in a study of T cell responses to AZD1222 COVID-19 vaccine. The overall study: Both about-4-week and about-12-week second-dose recipients were combined.

Clones were read by immunoSEQ multiplex PCR, and TCRdb kept only the in-frame ones, dropping some. The repertoire holds about 120,000 clones, with 85% to 90% as singletons. Comment on this clone: Its antigen is still unknown.

General study results and limits: Clonal diversity was possibly underestimated; the donors were predominantly white British and more often female. Across spike, vaccine-associated CD4 TCRs were found, dominant at 160-218 and 743-854.

Germline V CDR1 and CDR2: KGHSH, LQKENI. The CDR3 extends over 14 amino acids. Trimming shortened V by 3 bases and J by 4 bases, and 12 bases separated the two germline ends. The sample consisted of peripheral blood, taken on day 0 of AZD1222 vaccination. This sequence originates from an adult in good health. The chain has TRBV18 and TRBJ1-2; D remains ambiguous. CDR3 sequence: CASSPGEGSYGYTF. The CDR3 DNA reads as TGTGCCAGCTCACCCGGCGAGGGTAGCTATGGCTACACCTTC.